This TCR beta chain originates from a study of spatial heterogeneity in lung cancer. Study context: TCR transcript abundance in tumor regions was strongly correlated with the T cell module score obtained from matched bulk RNA-seq.

Study-wide results and limits: In tumors, expanded intratumoral alpha and beta TCR counts tracked mutation counts. Ubiquitous expanded TCR counts tracked ubiquitous nonsynonymous mutations, and regional counts tracked regional ones.

In its sample, this clonotype ranks as medium-sized. Its cognate antigen is unknown. This beta chain was picked up by a library intended for alpha chains and is off target, so its count carries little meaning. The time point: sample taken at primary tumor resection. There were 72 donors, all of them untreated patients with early-stage non-small cell lung cancer. A unique molecular identifier was carried by every single TCR cDNA molecule. Each CDR3 protein gets one entry after TCRdb re-called the 5' RACE reads with MiXCR. The repertoire includes approximately 7,000 distinct CDR3 sequences, under 15% of them detected once, and around 8.5% sits in the top ten. In germline, CDR1 is MNHEY, CDR2 SVGEGT. V was trimmed by 10 bases and J by 3 bases, leaving 18 bases between them. The length of the CDR3 is 14 residues.

The TCR comes from a male donor with early-stage non-small cell lung cancer. The chain employs TRBV6-2 or TRBV6-3 and TRBJ1-2; perhaps TRBD1 as D (5 bases). The sequencing here drew on lung tumor tissue, taken at surgery. In DNA form, the CDR3 reads TGTGCCACCAACGACAGAACTTCCCACTATGGCTACACCTTC. Translated: CATNDRTSHYGYTF.